This T cell receptor beta chain comes out of a study of cytomegalovirus exposure and HLA in healthy donors. V was pared by 5 bases and J by 6 bases, with 18 bases between. Germline CDR1 reads SGHRS; CDR2 reads YFSETQ. This CDR3 has 14 amino acids. About this clone itself: Its antigen is not known.

13 Jbeta primers and 60 Vbeta primers were used for the PCR. Here immunoSEQ multiplex PCR was the method, and the copy in TCRdb shows in-frame clones only, minus some. The sample lists about 170,000 clones, about 82% occurring once. General study results and limits: Links to common viral pathogens appeared, in a later analysis, for several of the most significant clusters.

Specimen: PBMCs. The rearrangement uses TRBV5-1 and TRBJ2-7; TRBD2 is a possible D gene (6 bases). The clonotype was recovered from a woman aged 50 to 65 in good health and CMV-seropositive. In DNA form, the CDR3 reads TGCGCCAGCAGAATAATAGTCCAGGAGGGCGAGCAGTACTTC. It is translated as CASRIIVQEGEQYF.